The rows below give T cell receptor beta chains drawn from one sample of a study of post-analysis software for immune sequencing data. Using its own MiXCR run on the PCR reads, TCRdb lists one record per CDR3 protein. The sample lists a few hundred thousand distinct CDR3 sequences, around 36% seen once, with approximately 5.4% in the top ten. The sequenced material came from blood. The receptor set was obtained from a girl aged 2 to 17 with multiple sclerosis. The CDR3 runs from the conserved cysteine through the conserved F or W. The D gene is left open where the match is weak. The size of a clone is reported for some rows only, either as once, few or many, or as a class for expanded clones.

cdr3_nt cdr3_aa d_call clone_size j_call v_call
TGTGCCAGCAGCCACCCACAGGTGGAAATGCAGTACTTC CASSHPQVEMQYF NA few TRBJ2-7 TRBV3-1
TGTGCCATCAGTGAGTCCCAGGGGGGTGAGCAGTACTTC CAISESQGGEQYF NA NA TRBJ2-5 TRBV10-3
TGTGCCACCAGCAGAGGTCTACCTCTAAGCTCCTACGAGCAGTACTTC CATSRGLPLSSYEQYF NA few TRBJ2-7 TRBV15
TGTGCCAGCAGCGTAGGTAGTCTGGGGGACAATGAGCAGTTCTTC CASSVGSLGDNEQFF NA NA TRBJ2-1 TRBV9
TGTGCCAGCAGCTTAGTCGCCACCGGGATGGGAGCAGATACGCAGTATTTT CASSLVATGMGADTQYF NA NA TRBJ2-3 TRBV11-2
TGCAGTGCTAGAGCTCTGGCGGTATACAATGAGCAGTTCTTC CSARALAVYNEQFF NA few TRBJ2-1 TRBV20-1
TGTGCCTTTAGGGACTCCTTGGTGGCATACGAGCAGTACTTC CAFRDSLVAYEQYF NA NA TRBJ2-7 TRBV5-4
TGCGCCAGCAGTCCGAGCGGGAGCACAGATACGCAGTATTTT CASSPSGSTDTQYF NA many TRBJ2-3 TRBV10-2
TGCGCCACCAGCGGTTTAGGGCCAGGAGGAAATCAGCCCCAGCATTTT CATSGLGPGGNQPQHF NA few TRBJ1-5 TRBV15
TGTGCCACGCAGGATGTTCCAACTAATGAAAAACTGTTTTTT CATQDVPTNEKLFF NA few TRBJ1-4 TRBV15
TGTGCCATCAGTGGTGGGAACGGAGAGACCCAGTACTTC CAISGGNGETQYF NA NA TRBJ2-5 TRBV10-3
TGCAGTGCTAGTAGGGCAGGGGATGGCTGCACCTTC CSASRAGDGCTF NA NA TRBJ1-2 TRBV20-1
TGCAGTGCAGAGCCGGGGACAGGTCGCACAGATACGCAGTATTTT CSAEPGTGRTDTQYF TRBD1 few TRBJ2-3 TRBV20-1
TGTGCCAGCAGTAGAGGCGGGGGGGGGTCCTACAATGAGCAGTTCTTC CASSRGGGGSYNEQFF TRBD2 NA TRBJ2-1 TRBV11-2
TGCGCCAGCAGCATCACCGGGACAGGGGGCTTAGCTAACTATGGCTACACCTTC CASSITGTGGLANYGYTF TRBD1 few TRBJ1-2 TRBV5-1
TGCGCCAGCAGCCAGGCGTCCATGAACACTGAAGCTTTCTTT CASSQASMNTEAFF NA few TRBJ1-1 TRBV4-1
TGTGCCAGCGGGAGCCGGGACAGGGGATCCCCCTACGAGCAGTACTTC CASGSRDRGSPYEQYF TRBD1 NA TRBJ2-7 TRBV6-1
TGCGCCAGCAGCTTGGGCCCCCGGGACAGTCGAGAGACCCAGTACTTC CASSLGPRDSRETQYF TRBD1 NA TRBJ2-5 TRBV5-1
TGCGCCAGCAGCCCGAGCCTGAACTATGGCTACACCTTC CASSPSLNYGYTF NA few TRBJ1-2 TRBV4-1
TGCAGTGCTAGTGTCGGGGGGGCGGAGACCCAGTACTTC CSASVGGAETQYF TRBD2 few TRBJ2-5 TRBV20-1
TGTGCCAGCTCACCACTCAGGGAGGGAGGCTACACCTTC CASSPLREGGYTF NA NA TRBJ1-2 TRBV18
TGTGCCAGCAGCATGCCCTGGACAGGGGAGGGGCAAGCTTTCTTT CASSMPWTGEGQAFF TRBD1 NA TRBJ1-1 TRBV7-2
TGCGCCAGCAGCTTGGCAGGTCGAGCGGAAGAGACCCAGTACTTC CASSLAGRAEETQYF NA few TRBJ2-5 TRBV5-1
TGTGCCAGCAGTTTAGACGGACTAGTCGCCAATGAGCAGTTCTTC CASSLDGLVANEQFF TRBD2 NA TRBJ2-1 TRBV12-3/TRBV12-4
TGCAGTGCTAGAACGGCAACTAATGAAAAACTGTTTTTT CSARTATNEKLFF NA NA TRBJ1-4 TRBV20-1
TGCGCCAGCAGCTTGCAGCGGGGGGTGTCAATCAATGAGCAGTTCTTC CASSLQRGVSINEQFF TRBD2 few TRBJ2-1 TRBV5-1
TGTGCCAGCAAGGGGGGGGGGCGGAACACCGGGGAGCTGTTTTTT CASKGGGRNTGELFF NA NA TRBJ2-2 TRBV6-5
TGTGCCAGCAGCCAAGGGGACAGGGGGCATGAAAAACTGTTTTTT CASSQGDRGHEKLFF TRBD1 NA TRBJ1-4 TRBV3-1
TGTGCCAGCAATAAGGGCGACTACAATGAGCAGTTCTTC CASNKGDYNEQFF NA NA TRBJ2-1 TRBV6-1
TGTGCCACCAGTCAGGCTAGCGGGTTTCCCTACAATGAGCAGTTCTTC CATSQASGFPYNEQFF TRBD2 NA TRBJ2-1 TRBV24-1
TGTGCCAGCAGCTGGACAGGGGGCACCACAGATACGCAGTATTTT CASSWTGGTTDTQYF TRBD1 few TRBJ2-3 TRBV11-2